This T cell receptor beta chain originates from a study of neurological immune-mediated disorders. The V and J ends lost 3 bases and 9 bases respectively, with 12 bases between them. This CDR3 spans 13 amino acids. Germline lookup yields CDR1 SGHAT and CDR2 FQDESV (reference sequence). This clonotype was detected ten times or more. TCRdb re-derived calls from the 5' RACE reads in MiXCR, one entry per CDR3 protein. This sample carries fewer than 40,000 distinct CDR3 sequences, about 4% of them seen once, and the ten largest clones take roughly 23%. This TCR derives from a woman aged 40 to 49 in good health. The chain joins TRBV11-1 to TRBJ2-1; tentatively, D is TRBD1 or TRBD2 (5 bases each). Sample: CD4+ T cells from blood. The CDR3 is CASSLSWGSEQFF. CDR3 bases: TGTGCCAGCAGCTTGTCGTGGGGGAGTGAGCAGTTCTTC.